Only a few counts were recorded for the clone carrying this TCR beta chain. Its antigen is as yet unknown. The record originates from a study of post-analysis software for immune sequencing data. Study-wide results and limits: In multiple sclerosis, normalized Chao1 diversity was significantly below that of controls.

Prepared TCR beta cDNA libraries contained unique molecular identifiers. TCRdb called the PCR reads again in MiXCR, with one record for every CDR3 protein. This repertoire shows 170,000 or so distinct CDR3 sequences, around 30% found once; its top ten account for roughly 1.6%. Sequenced sample: blood. This TCR derives from a girl aged 5 to 17 with multiple sclerosis.

CDR3 sequence (DNA): TGTGCCAGCGGTCTTTGGCGGAAAAACATTCAGTACTTC. Amino acid sequence: CASGLWRKNIQYF. This sequence joins TRBV6-8 and TRBJ2-4; the D is unclear. Trimming pared 8 bases from V and 4 bases from J, leaving 12 bases between. This CDR3 spans 13 amino acids. Germline assignment: CDR1 MNHGY and CDR2 SAAAGT.